Sequencing of this TCR beta chain was carried out in a study of blood T cells in healthy people across ages. Ten or more counts support this clonotype. V dropped 1 base and J dropped 5 bases, with 15 bases sitting between them. Germline V gene lookup returns CDR1 SGHKS and CDR2 YYEKEE (reference sequence). The CDR3 runs to 15 residues. PCR was performed a second time for about 7 to 12 cycles using a sample-barcoded 5' primer and a J-beta primer mix. TCRdb reprocessed the 5' RACE reads with MiXCR, giving one entry per CDR3 protein. The data hold about 590,000 distinct CDR3 sequences, with roughly 31% observed a single time.

The sample taken for sequencing was blood. The sequence was obtained from a woman over 75 in good health. The rearrangement joins TRBV5-5 to TRBJ2-5; D may match TRBD1 or TRBD2 (6 bases each). Here the CDR3 reads CASSLLGGAGETQYF. DNA for the CDR3: TGTGCCAGCAGCTTGCTTGGGGGCGCGGGGGAGACCCAGTACTTC.